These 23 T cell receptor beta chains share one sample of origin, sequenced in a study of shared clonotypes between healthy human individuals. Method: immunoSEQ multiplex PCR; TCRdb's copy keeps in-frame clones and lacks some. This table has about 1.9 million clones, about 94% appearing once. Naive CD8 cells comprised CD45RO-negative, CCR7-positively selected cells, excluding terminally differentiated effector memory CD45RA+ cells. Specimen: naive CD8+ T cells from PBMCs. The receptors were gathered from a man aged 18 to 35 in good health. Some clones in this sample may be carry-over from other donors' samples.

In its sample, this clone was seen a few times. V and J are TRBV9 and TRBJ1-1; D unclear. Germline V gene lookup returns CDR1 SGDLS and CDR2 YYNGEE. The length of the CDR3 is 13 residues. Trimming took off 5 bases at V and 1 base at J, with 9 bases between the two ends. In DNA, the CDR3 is TGTGCCAGCAGAGAATCGCAGAACACTGAAGCTTTCTTT. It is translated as CASRESQNTEAFF.

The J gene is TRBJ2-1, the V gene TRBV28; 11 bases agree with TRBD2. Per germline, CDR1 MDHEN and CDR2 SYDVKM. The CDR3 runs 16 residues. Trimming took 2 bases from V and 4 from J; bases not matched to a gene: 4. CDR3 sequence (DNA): TGTGCCAGCAGTTTAGTGGGACTAGCGGAATACAATGAGCAGTTCTTC. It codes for CASSLVGLAEYNEQFF.

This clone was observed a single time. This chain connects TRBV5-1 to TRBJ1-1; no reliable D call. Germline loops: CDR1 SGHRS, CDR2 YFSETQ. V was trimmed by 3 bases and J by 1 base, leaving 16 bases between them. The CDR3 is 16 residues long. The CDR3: CASSYFWGVANTEAFF. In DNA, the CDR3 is TGCGCCAGCAGCTACTTTTGGGGAGTGGCGAACACTGAAGCTTTCTTT.

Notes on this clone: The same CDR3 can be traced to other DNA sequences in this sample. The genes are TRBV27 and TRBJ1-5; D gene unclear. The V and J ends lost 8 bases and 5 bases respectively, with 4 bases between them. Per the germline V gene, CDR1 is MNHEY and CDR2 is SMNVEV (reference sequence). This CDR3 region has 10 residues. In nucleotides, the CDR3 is TGTGCCAGCGGATATCAGCCCCAGCATTTT. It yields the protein CASGYQPQHF.

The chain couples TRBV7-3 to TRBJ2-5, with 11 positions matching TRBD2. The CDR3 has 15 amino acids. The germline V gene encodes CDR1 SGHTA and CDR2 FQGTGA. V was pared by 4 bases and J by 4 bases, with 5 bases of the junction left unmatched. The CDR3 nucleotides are TGTGCCAGCAGCTCTACCGGGACTAGCGGAGAGACCCAGTACTTC. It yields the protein CASSSTGTSGETQYF.

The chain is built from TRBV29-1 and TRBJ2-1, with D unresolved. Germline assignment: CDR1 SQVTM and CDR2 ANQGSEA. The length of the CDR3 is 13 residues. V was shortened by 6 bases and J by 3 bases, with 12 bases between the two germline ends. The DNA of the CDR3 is TGCAGCGTCCGATTAGCTAACTACAATGAGCAGTTCTTC. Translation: CSVRLANYNEQFF.

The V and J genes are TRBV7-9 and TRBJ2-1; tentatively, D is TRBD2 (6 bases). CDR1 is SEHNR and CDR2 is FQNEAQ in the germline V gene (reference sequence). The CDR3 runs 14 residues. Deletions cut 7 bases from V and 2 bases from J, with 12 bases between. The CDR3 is CASKGGAPYNEQFF. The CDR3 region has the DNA TGTGCCAGCAAGGGCGGGGCTCCCTACAATGAGCAGTTCTTC.

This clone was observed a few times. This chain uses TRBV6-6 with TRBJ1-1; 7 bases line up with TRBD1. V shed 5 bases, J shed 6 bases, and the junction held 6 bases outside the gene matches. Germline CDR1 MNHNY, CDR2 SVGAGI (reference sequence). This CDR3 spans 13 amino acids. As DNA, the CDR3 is TGTGCCAGCAGTCCCGGGACAGCCTCTGAAGCTTTCTTT. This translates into CASSPGTASEAFF.

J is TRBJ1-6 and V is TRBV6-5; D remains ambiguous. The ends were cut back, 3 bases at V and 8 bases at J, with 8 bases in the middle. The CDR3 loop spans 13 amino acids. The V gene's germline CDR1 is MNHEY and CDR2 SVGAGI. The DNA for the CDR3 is TGTGCCAGCAGTTATGGAGGGTATTCACCCCTCCACTTT. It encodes CASSYGGYSPLHF.

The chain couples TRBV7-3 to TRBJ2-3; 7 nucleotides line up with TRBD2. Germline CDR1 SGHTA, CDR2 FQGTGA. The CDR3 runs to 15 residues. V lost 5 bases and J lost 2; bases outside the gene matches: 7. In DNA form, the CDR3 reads TGTGCCAGCAGCCCCTTAGCGGGCAACACAGATACGCAGTATTTT. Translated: CASSPLAGNTDTQYF. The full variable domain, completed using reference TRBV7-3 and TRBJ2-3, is GAGVSQTPSNKVTEKGKYVELRCDPISGHTALYWYRQSLGQGPEFLIYFQGTGAADDSGLPNDRFFAVRPEGSVSTLKIQRTERGDSAVYLCASSPLAGNTDTQYFGPGTRLTVL.

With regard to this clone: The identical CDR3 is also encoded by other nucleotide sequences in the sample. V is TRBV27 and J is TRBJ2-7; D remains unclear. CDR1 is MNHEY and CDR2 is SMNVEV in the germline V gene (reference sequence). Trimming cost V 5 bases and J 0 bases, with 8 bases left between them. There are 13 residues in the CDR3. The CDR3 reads CASSLTSSYEQYF. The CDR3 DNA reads TGTGCCAGCAGTCTGACGAGCTCCTACGAGCAGTACTTC.

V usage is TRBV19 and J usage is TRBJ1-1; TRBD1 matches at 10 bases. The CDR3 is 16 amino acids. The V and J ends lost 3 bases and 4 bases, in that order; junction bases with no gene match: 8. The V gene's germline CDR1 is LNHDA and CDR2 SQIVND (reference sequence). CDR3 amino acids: CASSIGTGERSTEAFF. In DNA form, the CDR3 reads TGTGCCAGTAGTATCGGGACAGGGGAGAGATCCACTGAAGCTTTCTTT.

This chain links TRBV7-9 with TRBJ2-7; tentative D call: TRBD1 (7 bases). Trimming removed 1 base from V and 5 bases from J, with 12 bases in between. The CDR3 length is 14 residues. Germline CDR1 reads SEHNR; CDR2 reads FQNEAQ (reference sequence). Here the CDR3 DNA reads TGTGCCAGCAGCTTAGTGACAGGGAGGAACGAGCAGTACTTC. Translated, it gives CASSLVTGRNEQYF.

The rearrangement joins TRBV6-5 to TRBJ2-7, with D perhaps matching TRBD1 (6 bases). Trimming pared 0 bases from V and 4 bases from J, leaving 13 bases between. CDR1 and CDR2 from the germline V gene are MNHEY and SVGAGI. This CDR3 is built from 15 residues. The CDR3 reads CASSYSSGAFYEQYF. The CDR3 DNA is TGTGCCAGCAGTTACTCGTCAGGGGCTTTTTACGAGCAGTACTTC.

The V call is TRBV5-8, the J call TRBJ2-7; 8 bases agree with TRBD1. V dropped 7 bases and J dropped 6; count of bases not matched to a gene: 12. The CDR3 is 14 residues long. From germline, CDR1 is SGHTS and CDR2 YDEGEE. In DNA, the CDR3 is TGTGCCAGCGGGCCAGGACAGGGAAGTGGCGAGCAGTACTTC. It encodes CASGPGQGSGEQYF.

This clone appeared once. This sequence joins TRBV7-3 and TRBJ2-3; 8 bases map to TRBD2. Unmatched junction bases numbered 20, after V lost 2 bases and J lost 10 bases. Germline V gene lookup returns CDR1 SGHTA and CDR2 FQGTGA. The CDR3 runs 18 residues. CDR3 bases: TGTGCCAGCAGCTTACTTGTAGGGACTAGTTATGGATCCGGGTCGCAGTATTTT. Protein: CASSLLVGTSYGSGSQYF.

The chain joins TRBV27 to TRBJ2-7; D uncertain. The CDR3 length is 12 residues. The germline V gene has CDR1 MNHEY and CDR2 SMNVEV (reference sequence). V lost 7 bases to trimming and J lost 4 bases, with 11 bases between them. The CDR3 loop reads CASIKSPYEQYF. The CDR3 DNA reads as TGTGCCAGCATAAAATCTCCTTACGAGCAGTACTTC.

The DNA for the CDR3 is TGTGCCAGCAGACTAGGGGGGTTAGGCCCTGAAGCTTTCTTT. This encodes CASRLGGLGPEAFF. The chain carries TRBV2 and TRBJ1-1; tentatively, D is TRBD1 (6 bases). The V end was cut by 6 bases, the J end by 6 bases, with 17 bases between. CDR3 length equals 14 residues. Per germline, CDR1 SNHLY and CDR2 FYNNEI.

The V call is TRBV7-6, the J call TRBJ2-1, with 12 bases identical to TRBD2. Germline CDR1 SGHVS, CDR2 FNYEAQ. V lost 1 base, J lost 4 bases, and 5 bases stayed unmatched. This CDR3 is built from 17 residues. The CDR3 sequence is CASSLGSSGRAYNEQFF. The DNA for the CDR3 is TGTGCCAGCAGCTTAGGCTCTAGCGGGAGGGCTTACAATGAGCAGTTCTTC.

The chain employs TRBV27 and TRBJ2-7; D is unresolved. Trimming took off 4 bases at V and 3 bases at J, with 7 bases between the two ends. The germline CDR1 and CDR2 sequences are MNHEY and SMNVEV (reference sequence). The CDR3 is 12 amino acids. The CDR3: CASSSPDYEQYF. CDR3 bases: TGTGCCAGCAGTTCCCCCGACTACGAGCAGTACTTC.

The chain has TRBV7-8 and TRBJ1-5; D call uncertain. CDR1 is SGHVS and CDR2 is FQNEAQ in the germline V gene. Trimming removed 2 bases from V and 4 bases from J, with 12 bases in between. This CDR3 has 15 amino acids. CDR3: CASSLKGDRNQPQHF. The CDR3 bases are TGTGCCAGCAGCTTAAAAGGCGACCGAAATCAGCCCCAGCATTTT.

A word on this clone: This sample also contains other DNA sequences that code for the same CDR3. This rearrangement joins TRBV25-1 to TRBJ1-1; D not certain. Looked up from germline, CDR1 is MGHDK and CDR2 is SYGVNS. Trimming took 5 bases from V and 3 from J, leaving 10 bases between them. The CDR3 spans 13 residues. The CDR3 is CASSRGIHTEAFF. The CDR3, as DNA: TGTGCCAGCAGTCGAGGTATTCACACTGAAGCTTTCTTT.

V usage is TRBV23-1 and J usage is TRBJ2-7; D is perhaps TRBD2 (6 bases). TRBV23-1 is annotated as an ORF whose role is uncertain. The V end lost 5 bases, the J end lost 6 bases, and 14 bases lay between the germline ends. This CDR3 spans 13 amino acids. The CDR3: CASSRSGVGEQYF. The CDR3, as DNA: TGCGCCAGCAGTAGGTCGGGAGTGGGCGAGCAGTACTTC.